These 26 T cell receptor beta chains came from one sample sequenced in a study of blood T cell repertoires in COVID-19 (TCRdb year 2020). Library creation used the immunoSEQ multiplex PCR assay. Sourced from immuneACCESS, this table was stored by TCRdb with only in-frame sequences that have V and J called. A share of the clones is absent; for the studies checked, an unresolved V gene accounts for under half, and the remainder has no known explanation. For this sample there are just over 90,000 clones; about 80% appear just once. The ten largest clonotypes hold 15% to 20% of the sample. The sample consisted of peripheral blood. The receptors come from a human donor in a cohort sampled during active COVID-19.

The rearrangement joins TRBV6-5 to TRBJ2-7; 9 bases match TRBD1. The CDR3 loop spans 14 amino acids. Germline V gene lookup returns CDR1 MNHEY and CDR2 SVGAGI. J was trimmed by 7 bases and V by 6 bases; bases with no gene match: 10. The CDR3 DNA reads TGTGCCAGCAGCCAGGACAGGGGAGGTCGGGAGCAGTACTTC. It codes for CASSQDRGGREQYF.

The J gene is TRBJ1-1, the V gene TRBV4-1; D possibly corresponds to TRBD1 (6 bases). Germline V gene sequence: CDR1 MGHRA, CDR2 YSYEKL. The V end lost 3 bases, the J end lost 9 bases, and 20 bases lay between the germline ends. The CDR3 is 15 amino acids. In DNA, the CDR3 is TGCGCCAGCAGCCACCCAGCAGTGAAAACAGGGCAAGCTTTCTTT. Amino acids: CASSHPAVKTGQAFF.

The CDR3 coding sequence is TGTGCCAGCAGTGACTCGAATGCAGGGATAGATGGCTACACCTTC. This sequence encodes CASSDSNAGIDGYTF. This chain uses TRBV6-4 with TRBJ1-2; D might be TRBD1 (5 bases). The length of the CDR3 is 15 residues. V shed 0 bases and J shed 6 bases, with 14 bases lying between them. The V gene's germline CDR1 is MRHNA and CDR2 SNTAGT.

The genes are TRBV7-2 and TRBJ2-2; 7 bases agree with TRBD2. The CDR3 extends over 15 amino acids. From germline, CDR1 is SGHTA and CDR2 FQGNSA. The trim removed 0 bases at V and 3 bases at J, leaving 1 base unmatched. The CDR3 region has the DNA TGTGCCAGCAGCTTAGCGGGAGGGTACACCGGGGAGCTGTTTTTT. Amino acids: CASSLAGGYTGELFF.

This clone was recorded only once. The chain joins TRBV13 to TRBJ1-1, with D possibly matching TRBD1 (5 bases). In germline, CDR1 is PRHDT, CDR2 FYEKMQ (reference sequence). Trimming shortened V by 3 bases and J by 11 bases, and 19 bases separated the two germline ends. This CDR3 comprises 14 residues. Here the CDR3 DNA reads TGTGCCAGCAGCTTTTCGGATATTCTTGGGGCGGCTTTCTTT. Amino acid sequence: CASSFSDILGAAFF.

This clone was seen only a few times. This chain joins TRBV7-9 and TRBJ2-7; D gene uncertain. The CDR3 runs 11 residues. The V and J ends lost 1 base and 6 bases respectively, with 4 bases between them. Germline V gene data show CDR1 as SEHNR and CDR2 as FQNEAQ (reference sequence). This CDR3 reads CASSLVGEQYF. The CDR3 DNA is TGTGCCAGCAGCTTAGTCGGCGAGCAGTACTTC.

The CDR3 sequence is CASSMDRYGYTF. CDR3 nucleotide sequence: TGTGCCAGTAGTATGGACAGATATGGCTACACCTTC. The chain combines TRBV19 with TRBJ1-2; maybe TRBD1 (6 bases). The ends were cut back, 3 bases at V and 5 bases at J, with 7 bases in the middle. Germline values: CDR1 LNHDA, CDR2 SQIVND (reference sequence). The CDR3 extends over 12 amino acids. Using reference TRBV19 and TRBJ1-2 for the parts outside the CDR3, the full variable domain is DGGITQSPKYLFRKEGQNVTLSCEQNLNHDAMYWYRQDPGQGLRLIYYSQIVNDFQKGDIAEGYSVSREKKESFPLTVTSAQKNPTAFYLCASSMDRYGYTFGSGTRLTVV.

The CDR3 region has the DNA TGTGCCAGCAGTTTATGGGCTAGCCACCCCTCCTACAATGAGCAGTTCTTC. The encoded protein is CASSLWASHPSYNEQFF. This sequence joins TRBV27 and TRBJ2-1, with TRBD2 as a possible D gene (5 bases). V gave up 1 base and J gave up 0 bases, with 13 bases separating them. The germline V gene has CDR1 MNHEY and CDR2 SMNVEV (reference sequence). The length of the CDR3 is 17 residues.

V usage is TRBV7-6 and J usage is TRBJ1-6, with TRBD1 identical over 8 bases. The length of the CDR3 is 15 residues. J lost 10 bases, V lost 1 base, and 6 bases had no gene match. The germline V gene has CDR1 SGHVS and CDR2 FNYEAQ. The CDR3 sequence: CASSLVGQGDSPLHF. The CDR3 DNA reads as TGTGCCAGCAGCTTAGTAGGACAGGGAGACTCACCCCTCCACTTT.

The chain couples TRBV20-1 to TRBJ2-5; the D gene is possibly TRBD1 (6 bases). V was trimmed by 3 bases and J by 4 bases, leaving 18 bases between them. The CDR3 runs to 15 residues. Looked up from germline, CDR1 is DFQATT and CDR2 is SNEGSKA (reference sequence). CDR3 in DNA: TGCAGTGCTAGTAGTGGACAGACCACGGGAGAGACCCAGTACTTC. This sequence encodes CSASSGQTTGETQYF.

The V gene is TRBV28, the J gene TRBJ1-6; D is undetermined. The CDR3 is 16 amino acids. V dropped 5 bases and J dropped 0 bases, with 11 bases sitting between them. In germline, CDR1 is MDHEN, CDR2 SYDVKM. CDR3 nucleotides: TGTGCCAGCAGTCTCCGAGCGAGCTCCTATAATTCACCCCTCCACTTT. It codes for CASSLRASSYNSPLHF. Full variable domain (missing parts from reference TRBV28 and TRBJ1-6): DVKVTQSSRYLVKRTGEKVFLECVQDMDHENMFWYRQDPGLGLRLIYFSYDVKMKEKGDIPEGYSVSREKKERFSLILESASTNQTSMYLCASSLRASSYNSPLHFGNGTRLTVT.

The chain links TRBV19 to TRBJ2-5; 11 bases fit TRBD1. The germline V gene encodes CDR1 LNHDA and CDR2 SQIVND (reference sequence). The CDR3 is 16 residues long. Trimming removed 2 bases from V and 3 bases from J; junction bases left unmatched: 5. The CDR3 DNA reads as TGTGCCAGTAGTATAACTCCGGGACAGGGGGAAGAGACCCAGTACTTC. This translates into CASSITPGQGEETQYF.

This chain joins TRBV7-3 and TRBJ2-2; D might be TRBD2 (7 bases). This CDR3 spans 13 amino acids. The germline V and J ends were trimmed by 10 bases and 7 bases, with 16 bases remaining between them. Germline values: CDR1 SGHTA, CDR2 FQGTGA. CDR3 nucleotide sequence: TGTGCCACCAGACGGGGGGCGGACGGGGAGCTGTTTTTT. Its translation: CATRRGADGELFF.

The V and J genes are TRBV19 and TRBJ2-5; 14 bases align to TRBD2. V dropped 4 bases and J dropped 5; count of bases not matched to a gene: 6. The germline CDR1 and CDR2 sequences are LNHDA and SQIVND (reference sequence). The CDR3 is 16 residues long. The CDR3 DNA reads as TGTGCCAGTAGTACCGGGACTAGCGGGAGCAGGGAGACCCAGTACTTC. This gives the protein CASSTGTSGSRETQYF.

This clone was observed a few times. CDR3 nucleotide sequence: TGTGCCAGCAGCTCTGGGAGCTCTGGGGCCAACGTCCTGACTTTC. It translates to CASSSGSSGANVLTF. J is TRBJ2-6 and V is TRBV28, with a possible D match to TRBD2 (5 bases). The CDR3 has 15 residues. The V and J ends lost 6 bases and 0 bases respectively, with 9 bases between them. Per the germline V gene, CDR1 is MDHEN and CDR2 is SYDVKM.

As DNA, the CDR3 is TGTGCCAGCAGCTTTAGCGGGAGGGACGGTGAGCAGTTCTTC. It yields the protein CASSFSGRDGEQFF. This chain joins TRBV7-3 and TRBJ2-1, with TRBD2 matching over 11 bases. Germline loops: CDR1 SGHTA, CDR2 FQGTGA. The CDR3 has 14 amino acids. V was clipped by 3 bases and J by 9 bases; unmatched bases: 4. The full variable domain, with the rest looked up from reference TRBV7-3 and TRBJ2-1, is GAGVSQTPSNKVTEKGKYVELRCDPISGHTALYWYRQSLGQGPEFLIYFQGTGAADDSGLPNDRFFAVRPEGSVSTLKIQRTERGDSAVYLCASSFSGRDGEQFFGPGTRLTVL.

The chain recombines TRBV19 with TRBJ2-1; 13 positions match TRBD2. The CDR3 is 16 residues long. Germline CDR1 and CDR2: LNHDA and SQIVND (reference sequence). The junction had 6 bases not matched to a gene; V was cut back by 6 bases and J by 4 bases. CDR3 residues: CASSNLLAGGYNEQFF. The CDR3 DNA is TGTGCCAGTAGCAACCTACTAGCGGGGGGGTACAATGAGCAGTTCTTC.

The J gene is TRBJ2-7, the V gene TRBV28, with 12 bases that match TRBD1. The germline CDR1 and CDR2 sequences are MDHEN and SYDVKM. The CDR3 has 15 amino acids. The V segment lost 7 bases and the J segment 6 bases; nucleotides outside the gene matches: 10. The CDR3 sequence is CASNYYGTGGSEQYF. Written as DNA, the CDR3 is TGTGCCAGCAACTACTACGGGACAGGGGGCTCCGAGCAGTACTTC.

This clone was detected a few times. The chain is built from TRBV4-2 and TRBJ1-1, with D hard to call. CDR1 and CDR2 from the germline V gene are LGHNA and YNFKEQ. The V and J ends lost 0 bases and 5 bases respectively, with 13 bases between them. The CDR3 runs to 15 residues. For the CDR3, the DNA is TGTGCCAGCAGCCAAGACCGGGGAGGGAGGACTGAAGCTTTCTTT. It yields the protein CASSQDRGGRTEAFF.

The CDR3 DNA reads as TGTGCCAGTAGTATATCCGGGACTAGCTCCGTTAGCACAGATACGCAGTATTTT. This sequence encodes CASSISGTSSVSTDTQYF. V and J are TRBV19 and TRBJ2-3; 9 bases agree with TRBD2. This CDR3 is built from 18 residues. Germline V CDR1 and CDR2: LNHDA, SQIVND (reference sequence). Trimming removed 2 bases from V and 0 bases from J; junction bases left unmatched: 9.

The J gene is TRBJ1-1, the V gene TRBV5-4; TRBD1 might be the D (6 bases). This CDR3 comprises 18 residues. V dropped 0 bases and J dropped 0 bases, with 18 bases sitting between them. Germline CDR1 SGHNT, CDR2 YYREEE (reference sequence). CDR3 protein: CASSLANRGGSVNTEAFF. The CDR3 bases are TGTGCCAGCAGCTTGGCCAATAGGGGGGGTTCGGTGAACACTGAAGCTTTCTTT.

V is TRBV25-1 and J is TRBJ1-3; D not resolved. Per germline, CDR1 MGHDK and CDR2 SYGVNS. The CDR3 contains 14 residues. Deletions cut 4 bases from V and 0 bases from J, with 7 bases between. CDR3 amino acids: CASSGTDSGNTIYF. The CDR3, as DNA: TGTGCCAGCAGTGGAACAGACTCTGGAAACACCATATATTTT.

This clone came up a few times. V usage is TRBV18 and J usage is TRBJ2-7, with TRBD1 matching 8 bases. Germline V gives CDR1 KGHSH, CDR2 LQKENI. Trimming took 2 bases from V and 4 from J; bases not matched to a gene: 4. This CDR3 has 14 amino acids. The CDR3 bases are TGTGCCAGCTCACCAGGGACAGGAAGTTACGAGCAGTACTTC. This codes for CASSPGTGSYEQYF.

V is TRBV6-5 and J is TRBJ2-7, with 7 bases fitting TRBD2. The CDR3 has 15 residues. Germline assignment: CDR1 MNHEY and CDR2 SVGAGI. V dropped 6 bases and J dropped 5; count of bases not matched to a gene: 13. CDR3 protein: CASRPQAGVPNEQYF. CDR3 nucleotides: TGTGCCAGCAGGCCCCAGGCGGGGGTTCCTAACGAGCAGTACTTC.

V usage is TRBV2 and J usage is TRBJ2-5; TRBD2 agrees at 7 bases. The germline gives CDR1 SNHLY, CDR2 FYNNEI. With 10 bases clipped from V and 4 bases from J, the junction kept 9 bases outside the gene matches. The CDR3 is made up of 13 amino acids. CDR3 loop: CATGTGLRETQYF. CDR3 DNA sequence: TGTGCCACTGGGACGGGACTAAGAGAGACCCAGTACTTC.

This clone was observed a handful of times. The gene calls are TRBV28 and TRBJ1-1; 7 bases align to TRBD1. Germline V lookup: CDR1 MDHEN, CDR2 SYDVKM. J gave up 11 bases and V 6 bases, and 18 bases lay outside the gene matches. CDR3 size: 15 residues. This chain's CDR3 is CASRSRTGLRLGAFF. CDR3 nucleotide sequence: TGTGCCAGCAGATCTCGGACAGGATTAAGACTTGGGGCTTTCTTT. The full variable domain, with the rest looked up from reference TRBV28 and TRBJ1-1, is DVKVTQSSRYLVKRTGEKVFLECVQDMDHENMFWYRQDPGLGLRLIYFSYDVKMKEKGDIPEGYSVSREKKERFSLILESASTNQTSMYLCASRSRTGLRLGAFFGQGTRLTVV.